These T cell receptor beta chains were read from a single sample in a study of CD8+CD57+ T cells in acquired aplastic anemia. MiXCR was run by TCRdb on the reads, yielding one entry per CDR3 protein. The sample lists 200,000 to 300,000 distinct CDR3 sequences, approximately 86% occurring once. The sequenced material came from sorted CD4+, CD8+, or CD8+CD57+ T cells (not recorded which) from PBMCs. The receptors come from a human donor with aplastic anemia. The CDR3 runs from the conserved cysteine through the conserved F or W. The order of the fields is V gene, D gene, CDR3 length, clone size, J gene, CDR3 protein, CDR3 DNA. A D gene is named only where the DNA matches it firmly. Size tells how often a clone was seen (once, few, many) or the class of an expanded clone, and some rows leave it out.

>TRBV2|NA|16|NA|TRBJ2-7
CASGGGGTGMKNEQYF
TGTGCCAGCGGTGGGGGGGGCACGGGGATGAAAAACGAGCAGTACTTC
>TRBV7-2|NA|13|once|TRBJ2-3
CASSLAGRDAQYF
TGTGCCAGCAGCTTAGCGGGCAGAGACGCGCAGTATTTT
>TRBV7-8|TRBD2|13|NA|TRBJ2-3
CASGEAGRAAKYF
TGTGCCAGCGGCGAAGCGGGAAGAGCTGCGAAGTATTTT
>TRBV7-9|NA|11|NA|TRBJ2-3
CASGSWGTQYF
TGTGCCAGCGGCTCCTGGGGCACGCAGTATTTT
>TRBV7-3|TRBD1|16|NA|TRBJ2-6
CASSLAGGADDGDLTF
TGTGCCAGCAGCTTAGCAGGGGGCGCCGACGATGGCGACCTGACTTTC
>TRBV5-1|NA|14|NA|TRBJ1-3
CASSFGGSGNTIYF
TGCGCCAGCAGCTTCGGGGGATCAGGAAACACCATATATTTT
>TRBV7-2|NA|16|few|TRBJ2-2
CASVPREGARDPVLFF
TGTGCCAGCGTACCGAGGGAGGGGGCGAGAGACCCAGTACTGTTTTTT
>TRBV9|TRBD2|14|NA|TRBJ2-7
CASSGLAGDTGEHF
TGTGCCAGCAGCGGCTTAGCGGGTGACACCGGGGAGCACTTC
>TRBV7-2|NA|15|NA|TRBJ1-1
CASSLAGRKLWLHFF
TGTGCCAGCAGCTTAGCAGGGCGCAAACTATGGCTACACTTCTTT
>TRBV9|TRBD1|14|NA|TRBJ2-3
CASSFTGAKGALYF
TGTGCCAGCAGCTTTACCGGGGCCAAGGGGGCGCTGTATTTT
>TRBV2|TRBD1|15|NA|TRBJ1-1
CASGDGGTDTPYFVF
TGTGCCAGCGGGGACGGTGGGACAGATACGCCTTATTTTGTCTTT
>TRBV7-8|NA|16|NA|TRBJ1-3
CASSFVPAYSGNTIYF
TGTGCCAGCAGCTTTGTCCCGGCCTACTCTGGAAACACCATATATTTT
>TRBV7-3|NA|14|NA|TRBJ2-3
CASSSPGLQFTPSF
TGTGCCAGCAGCTCACCGGGATTACAATTCACGCCGTCATTT
>TRBV6-5|TRBD1|14|NA|TRBJ2-1
CASSFGQGYNEQFF
TGTGCCAGCAGTTTTGGACAGGGTTACAATGAGCAGTTCTTC
>TRBV7-2|NA|15|NA|TRBJ1-1
CASSLDLRYGTEAFF
TGTGCCAGCAGCTTAGATCTGAGGTATGGCACTGAAGCTTTCTTT
>TRBV7-8|NA|16|NA|TRBJ2-6
CASSLAGGHDAHDLTF
TGTGCCAGCAGCTTAGCGGGAGGCCACGATGCGCACGACCTGACTTTC
>TRBV7-8|NA|13|NA|TRBJ1-2
CASSLDKSYGYTF
TGTGCCAGCAGCTTGGACAAATCCTATGGCTACACCTTC
>TRBV19|TRBD2|14|many|TRBJ2-3
CASSLAGGPYTQYF
TGTGCCAGCAGCTTAGCGGGCGGACCCTATACGCAGTATTTC